This T cell receptor beta chain comes out of a study of blood T cell repertoires in COVID-19. The method was immunoSEQ multiplex PCR; TCRdb's version includes in-frame clones alone and lacks a portion of them. This table holds roughly 400,000 clones, more than 70% found once. With 0 bases removed from V and 11 bases from J, the gap between germline ends came to 11 bases. The CDR3 contains 13 residues. The germline V gene has CDR1 LGHDT and CDR2 YNNKEL (reference sequence). This TCR derives from a woman aged 18-29 years who had been exposed to COVID-19. The sample consisted of PBMCs or T cells enriched from blood (not recorded which). The chain has TRBV3-1 (or the pseudogene TRBV3-2) and TRBJ2-1, with D tentatively TRBD1 (6 bases). The DNA for the CDR3 is TGTGCCAGCAGCCAAGATCCCAGGGGTCAGCAGTTCTTC. It codes for CASSQDPRGQQFF.